Listed below are T cell receptor beta chains from one sample, sequenced in a study of blood T cell repertoires in COVID-19. This table comes from immunoSEQ multiplex PCR, and its TCRdb copy is limited to in-frame clones, with some not included. The table has some 85,000 clones, 75% to 85% seen once. Sequencing was done on a sample of peripheral blood. The receptor set was obtained from a woman of 80 years or more with acute or convalescent COVID-19. The CDR3 runs from the conserved cysteine through the conserved F or W. The order of the fields is J gene, clone size, V gene, D gene, CDR3 protein, CDR3 DNA. The D gene is left open where the match is weak. The size field is filled for only some rows; it gives once, few, many or a size class.

j_gene: TRBJ1-5
abundance: -
v_gene: TRBV7-2
d_gene: -
CDR3aa: CASSLRGPGQPQHF
CDR3nt: TGTGCCAGCAGCTTACGTGGGCCGGGGCAGCCCCAGCATTTT

j_gene: TRBJ2-7
abundance: few
v_gene: TRBV6-5
d_gene: -
CDR3aa: CASSNPGTPPYEQYF
CDR3nt: TGTGCCAGCAGCAATCCCGGGACTCCACCCTACGAGCAGTACTTC

j_gene: TRBJ1-5
abundance: few
v_gene: TRBV4-1
d_gene: TRBD1
CDR3aa: CASSQRQGGQPQHF
CDR3nt: TGCGCCAGCAGCCAAAGACAGGGCGGTCAGCCCCAGCATTTT

j_gene: TRBJ2-7
abundance: -
v_gene: TRBV5-1
d_gene: TRBD1
CDR3aa: CASSSGTGTYEQYF
CDR3nt: TGCGCCAGCAGTTCCGGGACAGGGACCTACGAGCAGTACTTC

j_gene: TRBJ1-2
abundance: -
v_gene: TRBV11-2
d_gene: -
CDR3aa: CASSPNRAGYTF
CDR3nt: TGTGCCAGCAGCCCCAACAGGGCTGGCTACACCTTC

j_gene: TRBJ1-2
abundance: -
v_gene: TRBV4-2
d_gene: -
CDR3aa: CASSQEVGGVSYGYTF
CDR3nt: TGTGCCAGCAGCCAAGAAGTAGGGGGGGTTTCCTATGGCTACACCTTC

j_gene: TRBJ2-2
abundance: -
v_gene: TRBV18
d_gene: TRBD1
CDR3aa: CASSLGQANTGELFF
CDR3nt: TGTGCCAGCTCCCTCGGACAGGCGAACACCGGGGAGCTGTTTTTT

j_gene: TRBJ1-2
abundance: -
v_gene: TRBV29-1
d_gene: TRBD1
CDR3aa: CSVDSWGQKDWGYGYTF
CDR3nt: TGCAGCGTTGATAGTTGGGGACAGAAAGATTGGGGCTATGGCTACACCTTC

j_gene: TRBJ1-2
abundance: -
v_gene: TRBV27
d_gene: TRBD1
CDR3aa: CASSTRGRGNYGYTF
CDR3nt: TGTGCCAGCAGTACCCGGGGCAGGGGGAACTATGGCTACACCTTC

j_gene: TRBJ1-6
abundance: once
v_gene: TRBV5-6
d_gene: TRBD1
CDR3aa: CASRRQGFYNSPLHF
CDR3nt: TGTGCCAGCAGGCGACAGGGCTTTTATAATTCACCCCTCCACTTT

j_gene: TRBJ2-5
abundance: -
v_gene: TRBV9
d_gene: -
CDR3aa: CASSVDLYQETQYF
CDR3nt: TGTGCCAGCAGCGTAGACTTGTACCAAGAGACCCAGTACTTC

j_gene: TRBJ2-7
abundance: few
v_gene: TRBV28
d_gene: TRBD2
CDR3aa: CASSPPSGTKYEQYF
CDR3nt: TGTGCCAGCAGTCCCCCATCCGGGACTAAATACGAGCAGTACTTC

j_gene: TRBJ1-4
abundance: -
v_gene: TRBV9
d_gene: TRBD1
CDR3aa: CASSVATGVGEKLFF
CDR3nt: TGTGCCAGCAGCGTAGCTACAGGGGTGGGGGAAAAACTGTTTTTT

j_gene: TRBJ2-3
abundance: -
v_gene: TRBV7-2
d_gene: TRBD1
CDR3aa: CASSTRQGAQYF
CDR3nt: TGTGCCAGCAGCACCCGACAGGGGGCGCAGTATTTT

j_gene: TRBJ1-5
abundance: -
v_gene: TRBV18
d_gene: -
CDR3aa: CASSPSTAYSNQPQHF
CDR3nt: TGTGCCAGCTCACCATCGACAGCGTATAGCAATCAGCCCCAGCATTTT

j_gene: TRBJ2-3
abundance: -
v_gene: TRBV5-4
d_gene: -
CDR3aa: CASSLDSSSTDTQYF
CDR3nt: TGTGCCAGCAGCCTAGACAGCTCTAGCACAGATACGCAGTATTTT

j_gene: TRBJ2-5
abundance: -
v_gene: TRBV6-6
d_gene: TRBD1
CDR3aa: CASSYPGQDPGQYF
CDR3nt: TGTGCCAGCAGTTACCCCGGACAGGATCCGGGCCAGTACTTC

j_gene: TRBJ2-7
abundance: few
v_gene: TRBV7-9
d_gene: -
CDR3aa: CASSSLDSSLSYEQYF
CDR3nt: TGTGCCAGCAGCTCACTGGACAGCTCCTTGTCCTACGAGCAGTACTTC

j_gene: TRBJ2-3
abundance: -
v_gene: TRBV7-2
d_gene: TRBD2
CDR3aa: CASSLPGLSTDTQYF
CDR3nt: TGTGCCAGCAGCCTGCCGGGACTAAGCACAGATACGCAGTATTTT

j_gene: TRBJ1-2
abundance: -
v_gene: TRBV9
d_gene: TRBD1
CDR3aa: CASSDRDRGNYGYTF
CDR3nt: TGTGCCAGCAGCGACCGGGACAGGGGGAACTATGGCTACACCTTC

j_gene: TRBJ1-6
abundance: -
v_gene: TRBV2
d_gene: -
CDR3aa: CASSYYSPLHF
CDR3nt: TGTGCCAGCAGTTACTATTCACCCCTCCACTTT

j_gene: TRBJ2-7
abundance: -
v_gene: TRBV6-6
d_gene: -
CDR3aa: CASKHRTDSYEQYF
CDR3nt: TGTGCCAGCAAACACAGGACAGACTCCTACGAGCAGTACTTC

j_gene: TRBJ2-7
abundance: -
v_gene: TRBV12-3/TRBV12-4
d_gene: -
CDR3aa: CASTAMSVHEQYF
CDR3nt: TGTGCCAGCACGGCTATGAGCGTCCACGAGCAGTACTTC

j_gene: TRBJ2-2
abundance: few
v_gene: TRBV24-1
d_gene: -
CDR3aa: CATSDSRGAGELFF
CDR3nt: TGTGCCACCAGTGATTCCAGGGGGGCCGGGGAGCTGTTTTTT

j_gene: TRBJ1-5
abundance: -
v_gene: TRBV9
d_gene: -
CDR3aa: CASSVGRGNQPQHF
CDR3nt: TGTGCCAGCAGCGTAGGGAGGGGCAATCAGCCCCAGCATTTT

j_gene: TRBJ2-1
abundance: few
v_gene: TRBV21-1
d_gene: -
CDR3aa: CASSKVRGDRGLDEQFF
CDR3nt: TGTGCCAGCAGCAAAGTTAGAGGGGACAGGGGGCTGGATGAGCAGTTCTTC

j_gene: TRBJ2-5
abundance: -
v_gene: TRBV6-2/TRBV6-3
d_gene: TRBD2
CDR3aa: CASSFSGRVETQYF
CDR3nt: TGTGCCAGCAGTTTTAGCGGGAGGGTAGAGACCCAGTACTTC

j_gene: TRBJ1-3
abundance: -
v_gene: TRBV5-1
d_gene: TRBD1
CDR3aa: CASSLGQGIDTIYF
CDR3nt: TGCGCCAGCAGCTTGGGACAGGGGATAGACACCATATATTTT

j_gene: TRBJ2-7
abundance: few
v_gene: TRBV6-5
d_gene: TRBD1
CDR3aa: CASQGAVGSYEQYF
CDR3nt: TGTGCCAGCCAGGGGGCGGTGGGATCCTACGAGCAGTACTTC

j_gene: TRBJ2-5
abundance: -
v_gene: TRBV24-1
d_gene: TRBD1
CDR3aa: CATSDSRQGTRGTQYF
CDR3nt: TGTGCCACCAGTGATTCCCGACAGGGAACCAGGGGGACCCAGTACTTC

j_gene: TRBJ2-2
abundance: -
v_gene: TRBV5-1
d_gene: TRBD2
CDR3aa: CASSIGTMNTGELFF
CDR3nt: TGCGCCAGCAGCATCGGGACTATGAACACCGGGGAGCTGTTTTTT

j_gene: TRBJ2-5
abundance: -
v_gene: TRBV4-1
d_gene: TRBD2
CDR3aa: CASSQDWASGGALRETQYF
CDR3nt: TGCGCCAGCAGCCAAGATTGGGCTAGCGGGGGGGCCTTAAGAGAGACCCAGTACTTC

j_gene: TRBJ2-5
abundance: -
v_gene: TRBV5-1
d_gene: TRBD2
CDR3aa: CASSPPRLAENQETQYF
CDR3nt: TGCGCCAGCAGCCCCCCCCGACTAGCGGAGAACCAAGAGACCCAGTACTTC

j_gene: TRBJ2-7
abundance: few
v_gene: TRBV10-1
d_gene: TRBD1
CDR3aa: CASSEHRDRPAYEQYF
CDR3nt: TGCGCCAGCAGTGAGCACCGGGACAGGCCAGCCTACGAGCAGTACTTC

j_gene: TRBJ2-3
abundance: -
v_gene: TRBV5-1
d_gene: -
CDR3aa: CASSFWTSTDTQYF
CDR3nt: TGCGCCAGCAGCTTTTGGACTAGCACAGATACGCAGTATTTT